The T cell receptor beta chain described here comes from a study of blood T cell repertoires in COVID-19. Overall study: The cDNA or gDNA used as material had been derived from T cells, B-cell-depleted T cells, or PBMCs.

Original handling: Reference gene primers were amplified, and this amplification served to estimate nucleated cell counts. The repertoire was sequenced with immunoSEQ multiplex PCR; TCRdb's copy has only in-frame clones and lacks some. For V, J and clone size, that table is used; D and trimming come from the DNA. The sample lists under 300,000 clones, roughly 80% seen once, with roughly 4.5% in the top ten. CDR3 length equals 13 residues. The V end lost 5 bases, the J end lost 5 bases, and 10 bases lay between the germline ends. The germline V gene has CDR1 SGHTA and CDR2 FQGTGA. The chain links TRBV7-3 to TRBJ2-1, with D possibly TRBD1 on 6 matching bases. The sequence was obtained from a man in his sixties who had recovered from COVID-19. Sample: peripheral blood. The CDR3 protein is CASSRTVNNEQFF. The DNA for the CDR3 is TGTGCCAGCAGCCGGACAGTGAACAATGAGCAGTTCTTC.